Reported below is one T cell receptor beta chain. Its specificity is unknown. The data originate from a study of cytomegalovirus exposure and HLA in healthy donors. Study outcomes and limitations: TCR beta V- and J-gene trimming was later associated with a missense DCLRE1C variant.

The donors were healthy bone marrow donors. Trimming removed 4 bases from V and 7 bases from J; junction bases left unmatched: 6. CDR1 is SGDLS and CDR2 is YYNGEE in the germline V gene. The CDR3 runs 14 residues. In the PCR, 60 Vbeta and 13 Jbeta primers were used. Measured with immunoSEQ multiplex PCR; TCRdb has only the in-frame clones, and not every one. The repertoire table contains about 88,000 clones. Sequences were obtained from PBMCs. V is TRBV9 and J is TRBJ1-2; 11 bases are a match to TRBD1. The sequence derives from a girl aged 10-17 years in good health and CMV-seropositive. CDR3 region: CASSQGQGATGYTF. The DNA for the CDR3 is TGTGCCAGCAGCCAAGGACAGGGGGCGACTGGCTACACCTTC.